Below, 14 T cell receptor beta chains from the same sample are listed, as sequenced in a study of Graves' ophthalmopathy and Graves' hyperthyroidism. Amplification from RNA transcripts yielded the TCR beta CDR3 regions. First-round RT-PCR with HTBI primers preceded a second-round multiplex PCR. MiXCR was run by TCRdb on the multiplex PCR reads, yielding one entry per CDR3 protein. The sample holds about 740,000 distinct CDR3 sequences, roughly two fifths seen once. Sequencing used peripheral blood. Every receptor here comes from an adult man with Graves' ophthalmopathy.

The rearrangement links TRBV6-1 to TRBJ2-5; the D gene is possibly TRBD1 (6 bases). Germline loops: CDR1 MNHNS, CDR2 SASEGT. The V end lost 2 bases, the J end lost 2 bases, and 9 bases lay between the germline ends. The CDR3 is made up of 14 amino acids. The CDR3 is CASSEIGTQETQYF. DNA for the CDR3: TGTGCCAGCAGTGAAATAGGGACACAAGAGACCCAGTACTTC.

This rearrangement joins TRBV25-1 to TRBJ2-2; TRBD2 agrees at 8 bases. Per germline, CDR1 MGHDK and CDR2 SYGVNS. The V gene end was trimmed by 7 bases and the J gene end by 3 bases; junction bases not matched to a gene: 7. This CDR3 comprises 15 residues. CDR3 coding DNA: TGTGCCAGCACTGCGGGGGGCAGATACACCGGGGAGCTGTTTTTT. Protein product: CASTAGGRYTGELFF.

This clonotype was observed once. CDR3 amino acids: CSVEFGGLAGEDEQYF. The CDR3, as DNA: TGCAGCGTTGAATTCGGGGGACTAGCGGGAGAGGACGAGCAGTACTTC. The chain joins TRBV29-1 to TRBJ2-7; 14 bases line up with TRBD2. The trim removed 2 bases at V and 5 bases at J, leaving 8 bases unmatched. The germline V gene encodes CDR1 SQVTM and CDR2 ANQGSEA. The CDR3 is 16 amino acids.

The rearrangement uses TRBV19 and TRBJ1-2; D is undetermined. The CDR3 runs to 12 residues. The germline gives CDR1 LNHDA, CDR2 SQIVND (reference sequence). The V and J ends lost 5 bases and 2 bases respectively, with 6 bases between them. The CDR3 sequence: CASSWRNYGYTF. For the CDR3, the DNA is TGTGCCAGTAGTTGGAGGAACTATGGCTACACCTTC.

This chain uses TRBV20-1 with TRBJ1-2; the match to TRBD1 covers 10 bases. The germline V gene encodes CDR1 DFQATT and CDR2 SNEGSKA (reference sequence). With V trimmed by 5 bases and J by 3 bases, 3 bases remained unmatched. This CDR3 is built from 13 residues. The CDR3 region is CSAGQGVDYGYTF. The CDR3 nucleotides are TGCAGTGCTGGACAGGGGGTAGACTATGGCTACACCTTC.

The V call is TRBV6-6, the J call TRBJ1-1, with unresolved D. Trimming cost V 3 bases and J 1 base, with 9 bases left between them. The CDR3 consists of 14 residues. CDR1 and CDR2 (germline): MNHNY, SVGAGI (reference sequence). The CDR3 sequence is CASSYSLTNTEAFF. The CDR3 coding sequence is TGTGCCAGCAGTTATTCCCTAACGAACACTGAAGCTTTCTTT.

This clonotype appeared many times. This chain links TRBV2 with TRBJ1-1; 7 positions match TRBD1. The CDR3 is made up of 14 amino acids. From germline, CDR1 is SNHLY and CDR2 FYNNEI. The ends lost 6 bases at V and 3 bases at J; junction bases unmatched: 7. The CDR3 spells CASSLGQLDTEAFF. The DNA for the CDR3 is TGTGCCAGCAGCTTGGGACAGTTAGACACTGAAGCTTTCTTT.

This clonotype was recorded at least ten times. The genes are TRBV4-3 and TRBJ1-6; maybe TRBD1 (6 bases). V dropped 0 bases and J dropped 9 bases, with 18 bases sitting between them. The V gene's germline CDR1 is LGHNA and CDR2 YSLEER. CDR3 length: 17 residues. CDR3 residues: CASSQDLGRGDRSPLHF. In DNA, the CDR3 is TGCGCCAGCAGCCAAGATCTCGGCAGGGGAGATCGTTCACCCCTCCACTTT.

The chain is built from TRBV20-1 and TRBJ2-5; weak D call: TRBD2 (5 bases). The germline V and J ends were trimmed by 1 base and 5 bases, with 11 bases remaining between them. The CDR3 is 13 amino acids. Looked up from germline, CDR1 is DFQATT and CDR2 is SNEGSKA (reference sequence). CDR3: CSARAFRGETQYF. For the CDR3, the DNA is TGCAGTGCTAGAGCATTTAGAGGGGAGACCCAGTACTTC.

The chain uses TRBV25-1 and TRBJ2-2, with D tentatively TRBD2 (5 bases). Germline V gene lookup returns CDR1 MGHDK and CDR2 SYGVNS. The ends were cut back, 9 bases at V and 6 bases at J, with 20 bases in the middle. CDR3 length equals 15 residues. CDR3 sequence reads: CASSISSGNAGELFF. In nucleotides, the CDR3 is TGTGCCAGTAGTATAAGTTCGGGAAATGCCGGGGAGCTGTTTTTT.

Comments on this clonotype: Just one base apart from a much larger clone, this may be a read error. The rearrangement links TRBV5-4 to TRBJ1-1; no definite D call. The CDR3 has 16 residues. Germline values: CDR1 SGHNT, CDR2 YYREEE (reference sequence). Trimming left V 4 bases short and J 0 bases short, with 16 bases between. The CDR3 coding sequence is TGTGCCAGCAGCCGGGAGGGAGCTTCCATGAACACTGAAGCTTTCTTT. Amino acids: CASSREGASMNTEAFF.

This CDR3 is CSAPDRLSYEQYF. In DNA form, the CDR3 reads TGCAGTGCTCCCGACAGGCTCTCCTACGAGCAGTACTTC. This chain links TRBV20-1 with TRBJ2-7, with D perhaps TRBD1 (6 bases). The CDR3 spans 13 residues. Per the germline V gene, CDR1 is DFQATT and CDR2 is SNEGSKA (reference sequence). Trimming removed 5 bases at V and 0 bases at J, with 11 bases between.

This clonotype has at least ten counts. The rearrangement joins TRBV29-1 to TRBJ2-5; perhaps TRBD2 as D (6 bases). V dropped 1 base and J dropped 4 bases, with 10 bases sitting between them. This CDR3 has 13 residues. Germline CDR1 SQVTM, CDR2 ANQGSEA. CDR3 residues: CSVEAGAIETQYF. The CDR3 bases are TGCAGCGTTGAAGCGGGAGCGATAGAGACCCAGTACTTC.

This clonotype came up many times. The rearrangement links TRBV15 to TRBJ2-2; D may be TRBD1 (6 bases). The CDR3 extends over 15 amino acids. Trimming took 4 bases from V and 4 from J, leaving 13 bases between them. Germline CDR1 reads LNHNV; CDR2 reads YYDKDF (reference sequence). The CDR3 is CATSTGTSPTGELFF. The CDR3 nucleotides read TGTGCCACCAGCACCGGGACAAGCCCCACCGGGGAGCTGTTTTTT.